The T cell receptor (beta chain) under discussion was sequenced for a study of T cell repertoires in cytomegalovirus infection. TCRdb re-called the reads with MiXCR, one entry per CDR3 protein. This sample has under 200,000 distinct CDR3 sequences, with roughly a fifth found just once. About this clonotype itself: Its antigen is currently unknown.

Germline values: CDR1 MNHEY, CDR2 SMNVEV (reference sequence). The CDR3 consists of 15 residues. Trimming stripped 2 bases from V and 4 bases from J, with 14 bases between. The genes are TRBV27 and TRBJ1-1, with D maybe TRBD1 (6 bases). This sample comprised CD8+ T cells from cultured PBMCs, obtained from culture after CMV antigen stimulation. This clonotype was obtained from a human donor in good health (CMV status not recorded). Some clones in this sample may be carry-over from other donors' samples. The CDR3 nucleotides are TGTGCCAGCAGTTTAACCCGACAGGCGGGCACTGAAGCTTTCTTT. It translates to CASSLTRQAGTEAFF.